A few counts support the clone carrying this T cell receptor beta chain. The data derive from a study of T cell repertoires in cytomegalovirus infection. TCRdb used MiXCR to reprocess the reads, holding one entry per CDR3 protein. In the table there are 150,000 to 200,000 distinct CDR3 sequences, approximately 19% of which are singletons. This CDR3 is built from 17 residues. Germline CDR1 and CDR2: KGHDR and SFDVKD. Unmatched junction bases numbered 6, after V lost 2 bases and J lost 1 base. The sample consisted of PBMCs. V and J are TRBV24-1 and TRBJ2-1; 8 bases line up with TRBD2. This clonotype was obtained from a human donor in good health (CMV status not recorded). Some clones in this sample may be carry-over from other donors' samples. The CDR3 region has the DNA TGTGCCACCAGTGATTCCTTTGCGGGAGGATCCTACAATGAGCAGTTCTTC. Translating gives CATSDSFAGGSYNEQFF.